This passage covers 8 T cell receptor beta chains from one sample sequenced in a study of blood T cell repertoires in COVID-19. The method was immunoSEQ multiplex PCR; TCRdb's version includes in-frame clones alone and lacks a portion of them. The sample lists some 94,000 clones; around 88% were seen once. Sequenced material: peripheral blood. Receptors were obtained from a woman aged 55-69 years with COVID-19, enrolled during active disease.

The V gene is TRBV7-2, the J gene TRBJ2-1, with 12 bases identical to TRBD2. The CDR3 length is 15 residues. V shed 3 bases and J 9 bases; nucleotides not matched to a gene: 6. Germline values: CDR1 SGHTA, CDR2 FQGNSA. CDR3 loop: CASSLASGGAGEQFF. Here the CDR3 DNA reads TGTGCCAGCAGCTTGGCTAGCGGGGGGGCGGGTGAGCAGTTCTTC.

The chain recombines TRBV18 with TRBJ1-5, with 9 bases lining up with TRBD1. The junction had 13 bases not matched to a gene; V was cut back by 3 bases and J by 7 bases. CDR3 length: 17 amino acids. CDR1 KGHSH and CDR2 LQKENI come from the germline V gene. CDR3 region: CASSPQRTTGGRQPQHF. The DNA for the CDR3 is TGTGCCAGCTCACCGCAGAGGACTACAGGGGGCCGGCAGCCCCAGCATTTT.

The chain joins TRBV5-1 to TRBJ2-2, with a possible D match to TRBD2 (5 bases). This CDR3 is 15 amino acids long. The germline V gene encodes CDR1 SGHRS and CDR2 YFSETQ. V was clipped by 7 bases and J by 0 bases, with 13 bases between them. The CDR3 protein is CASWTSVPNTGELFF. CDR3 sequence (DNA): TGCGCCAGCTGGACTTCGGTTCCGAACACCGGGGAGCTGTTTTTT. The full variable domain, its missing parts supplied by reference TRBV5-1 and TRBJ2-2, is KAGVTQTPRYLIKTRGQQVTLSCSPISGHRSVSWYQQTPGQGLQFLFEYFSETQRNKGNFPGRFSGRQFSNSRSEMNVSTLELGDSALYLCASWTSVPNTGELFFGEGSRLTVL.

The table lists this clone with a few counts. The V gene is TRBV6-5, the J gene TRBJ2-7; TRBD1 aligns across 7 bases. Germline V gives CDR1 MNHEY, CDR2 SVGAGI. V lost 1 base to trimming and J lost 2 bases; unmatched junction nucleotides: 2. The CDR3 sequence is 14 residues long. The CDR3 DNA reads TGTGCCAGCAGTTACTACAGGGGACCCTACGAGCAGTACTTC. Protein product: CASSYYRGPYEQYF.

This chain uses TRBV7-3 with TRBJ1-1; D remains ambiguous. The CDR3 consists of 13 residues. Germline V gene sequence: CDR1 SGHTA, CDR2 FQGTGA. Between the trimmed V and J ends, which lost 5 bases and 3 bases, there was a span of 10 bases. The CDR3 region has the DNA TGTGCCAGCAGCCCTCGGGGAGACACTGAAGCTTTCTTT. This encodes CASSPRGDTEAFF.

V and J are TRBV4-2 and TRBJ1-1, with 8 bases aligning to TRBD1. The CDR3 has 17 amino acids. V shed 2 bases, J shed 1 base, and the junction held 9 bases outside the gene matches. Germline assignment: CDR1 LGHNA and CDR2 YNFKEQ. Written as DNA, the CDR3 is TGTGCCAGCAGCCAAATCATTATAGGGACAGGGAACACTGAAGCTTTCTTT. Translated: CASSQIIIGTGNTEAFF.

This clone was detected only once. As DNA, the CDR3 is TGTGCCAGTAGGCAACAGGTCAACTCCTACGAGCAGTACTTC. Protein sequence: CASRQQVNSYEQYF. The chain links TRBV19 to TRBJ2-7; weak D call: TRBD1 (5 bases). There are 14 residues in the CDR3. Germline assignment: CDR1 LNHDA and CDR2 SQIVND (reference sequence). The V gene lost 6 bases and the J gene lost 0 bases, with 12 bases spanning the gap.

This sequence joins TRBV5-1 and TRBJ1-6; tentatively, D is TRBD1 (5 bases). CDR1 is SGHRS, CDR2 YFSETQ, per germline. With 5 bases removed from V and 5 bases from J, the gap between germline ends came to 14 bases. The CDR3 is made up of 15 amino acids. The CDR3 sequence is CASRQQEKDNSPLHF. DNA for the CDR3: TGCGCCAGCAGGCAACAGGAAAAAGATAATTCACCCCTCCACTTT.